What follows describes a single TCR beta chain. Its antigen target is currently unknown. The sample holds no much larger clone one base away, and base qualities are not on file. Libraries were prepared through the immunoSEQ multiplex PCR assay. For the multiplex PCR, a mixture combining 60 forward primers for TCR Vbeta segments and 13 reverse primers for TCR Jbeta segments was used. The CDR3 region of rearranged TCR beta genes was amplified from genomic DNA with a multiplex PCR assay. The amplified TCR beta libraries were sequenced on the Illumina HiSeq System as 87-base-pair reads. The published analysis was carried out like this. A later analysis tallied approximately 87 million unique TCR beta chains across the approximately 670 repertoires, and some 12 million of those chains were shared by two or more donors. Raw reads were error-corrected and collapsed into unique sequences with a nearest-neighbor algorithm that merged closely related sequences to remove PCR and sequencing errors. Alignment of CDR3 sequences to IMGT reference sequences was used to assign V, D and J gene segments. For a sequence to be retained, at least a six-nucleotide match to both a V gene segment and a J gene segment was required. Rearrangements were called productive when the CDR3 lacked stop codons and stayed in frame with V and J; all others were non-productive. Following IMGT convention, CDR3 was defined as the stretch from the second conserved V-encoded cysteine to the conserved J-encoded phenylalanine. The earlier analysis of some 540 of the donors excluded any sequence lacking an unambiguous match to a single V gene segment. An earlier analysis of several hundred of the donors called V segments functional above 56.7% productive rearrangements and segregating when the between-donor standard deviation exceeded 5%. A statistical classification framework was developed to diagnose cytomegalovirus status using the catalog of TCR beta chain sequences. A later analysis assigned V and J genes by comparing TCR nucleotide sequences with IMGT/GENE-DB human TR gene sequences. In a later analysis, CDR3 sequences and most-parsimonious VDJ recombination scenarios were assigned using the TCRdist pipeline. In a later analysis, each TCR beta chain was defined by its CDR3 amino acid sequence together with its V-gene family, and reads lacking a unique V-gene family were excluded. A later analysis removed 500 to 650 highly shared, low-generation-probability nucleotide sequences to deal with suspected cross-contamination and a sequencing artifact. A later analysis calculated a clonal expansion index for each public chain from normalized within-repertoire ranks of inferred template counts. In a later analysis, generation probabilities were computed using a VDJ recombination model fitted to out-of-frame rearrangements, and the results were checked against IGoR. In a later analysis, hypergeometric tests were used to score TCR-TCR, TCR-HLA and TCR-CMV co-occurrence, with a repertoire-size bias correction applied to TCR pairs. False discovery rates were estimated in a later analysis by permuting HLA or CMV assignments 20 times. In a later analysis, co-occurring TCRs were grouped using DBSCAN, with TCRdist sequence similarity added in when clustering inside HLA-allele-positive subsets. For co-occurrence clustering, repertoires with fewer than 30,000 or more than 120,000 public chains were excluded, along with roughly 5 repertoires with anomalous nucleotide sharing. Sourced from immuneACCESS, this table was stored by TCRdb with only in-frame sequences that have V and J called. A share of the clones is absent; for the studies checked, an unresolved V gene accounts for under half, and the remainder has no known explanation. V and J calls and clone size follow that table, whereas D and trimming were derived from the DNA. In all, the sample holds some 200,000 clones, and over 65% of those were seen once. The ten largest clonotypes hold roughly 0.6% of the sample.

The entry originates in a study of cytomegalovirus exposure and HLA in healthy donors (TCRdb year 2017). Background for the entire study: An earlier analysis of several hundred of the donors reported approximately 300 Gb of sequence data and 117 million unique TCR beta sequences obtained from 150 million to 200 million T cells. Approximately 330 gigabases of sequencing data and tens of millions of unique TCR sequences made up an early release that covered fewer than 650 HLA-typed donors. The genetic ancestry cluster associated with self-reported Caucasian donors included 81% of the roughly 400 genotyped donors. The aim of the study was to test whether cataloging public T cell receptors could identify signatures of past pathogen exposure. The study used immunosequencing to profile the T cell repertoires of approximately 690 subjects and linked those repertoires to cytomegalovirus serostatus. A separate validation cohort of 100 to 150 different subjects was used in addition to the approximately 700-subject first cohort. To predict cytomegalovirus infection status, the study combined high-throughput TCR immunosequencing, statistical association of individual TCRs with disease status, and machine learning. A later analysis re-analyzed previously published TCR beta repertoires from about 600 donors and added high-resolution HLA genotyping to study TCR occurrence patterns. In the later analysis, no new phenotypic data were used to find candidate immune exposures; instead, reliance was placed on TCR beta sequences and their occurrence across donors. In an earlier analysis of roughly 600 of the donors, high-throughput TCR beta sequencing was used to judge whether each TCR beta V gene segment behaved as functional or pseudogenic. Donor age, sex, ethnicity and CMV serostatus were compiled alongside the repertoire data. A later genetic analysis used genome-wide SNP genotypes for about 60% of the roughly 700 donors, treating that subset as a discovery cohort. All discovery cohort repertoires had been generated using a single sequencing platform. HLA typing included class I and class II loci at four-digit resolution. The number of typed donors differed by locus: about 620-630 for A, B, C, DRB1 and DQB1; 500 to 550 for DQA1; 606 for DPA1; and roughly 450 for DPB1. Roughly five DR-DQ haplotypes were treated as single units for association and clustering because of strong linkage in the cohort. Among under 450 genotyped donors of the cohort, an average of about 240,000 unique TCR beta nucleotide sequences were sequenced per donor, approximately 20% of them non-productive. Overall results and qualifications from the work: HLA typing was unavailable for some donors at each locus, so association tests used only the typed subset. A later analysis found that TCR association rates varied across HLA loci, with DRB1 alleles showing the most associated TCRs and HLA-C alleles the fewest. Most TCR sequences were observed very rarely across donors, whereas some public TCRs were present in many individuals. In a later genetic analysis, a missense DCLRE1C variant was associated with V-gene and J-gene trimming of TCR beta chains, and the association was replicated in an independent cohort. A further reported finding was that TCR beta sequences accurately predicted the HLA-A and HLA-B alleles for most subjects in the first cohort. The cohort was sequenced for TCR beta chains only, and without alpha or paired-chain data the features that could be detected were limited. For the cohort, immune exposure information was limited to CMV serostatus. Specific HLA alleles were associated with more than 15,000 TCR beta sequences at a false discovery rate of 0.05 in a later analysis. Compared with the approximately 720-donor mean, donors in an Asian-associated ancestry cluster had fewer N-insertions in productive TCRs, according to a later genetic analysis. Most CMV-associated TCR beta chains appeared to be HLA-restricted in a later analysis, and the HLA associations seemed to be driven largely by CMV exposure. Some IMGT-functional V segments, including TRBV6-2 and TRBV6-3, could not be distinguished by the 87-base-pair reads and were therefore excluded. Correlated functional status among segregating V segments might reflect linkage disequilibrium, but an unknown experimental factor could not be ruled out. According to a later analysis, parvovirus B19, influenza, CMV and Epstein-Barr virus appeared linked to several top co-occurrence clusters. In vitro tests confirmed that a few of the cytomegalovirus-associated TCR beta chains recognize cytomegalovirus antigens. The classifier was reported to diagnose cytomegalovirus status with high specificity and sensitivity in both the original and validation cohorts. A later analysis found that HLA-associated TCR beta chains were more clonally expanded and had lower generation probabilities than equally common non-associated chains. Because counts were too low, around 18 rarely observed V segments, including chromosome 9 orphons, were left out of the earlier analysis of 587 of the donors. Broadly in line with IMGT annotations, most TCR beta V segments showed up in productive rearrangements about 87% or about 30% of the time in an earlier analysis of several hundred of the donors. A cluster of highly shared sequence variants was judged likely to be a technical artifact of the sequencing pipeline. In the study, some 160 TCR beta chains were listed as associated with cytomegalovirus. When HLA alleles, especially DR and DQ, strongly co-occurred, TCR associations were difficult to assign to individual alleles. The presence/absence analyses assumed that sequencing depth was roughly uniform across donors, and that assumption may not be true. The authors suggested that the approach could potentially be extended to other disease states and immunological phenotypes.

The cohort comprised approximately 700 healthy bone marrow donors. All cohort members were sampled while nominally healthy, although unrecorded immune exposures were likely present. The donor was CMV seronegative and belonged to the group of 352 seronegative cohort members. A peripheral blood sample was provided by each donor, and peripheral blood mononuclear cells were used for TCR beta sequencing. The Qiagen DNeasy Blood Extraction Kit was used to extract genomic DNA from the blood cell samples. V and J are truncated by 11 bases and 0 bases respectively, leaving an intervening sequence of 14 bases. The CDR3 numbers 13 residues from cysteine through phenylalanine. Just CDR3 DNA is preserved here, 39 bases in frame from base 1. Via the germline V gene, CDR1 is ENHRY and CDR2 SYGVKD.

The origin of this receptor is a young man in good health and CMV-seronegative. Source material: PBMCs. The V and J segments used are TRBV10-3 and TRBJ2-7; the D gene is perhaps TRBD1, on 6 matching bases. Here is the DNA: TGTGCCGTCTTCGGGGACACCTCCTACGAGCAGTACTTC. Its protein is CAVFGDTSYEQYF.